Here is one TCR beta chain with its context. Its antigen is unknown. Libraries were constructed by 5' RACE. Preparation of each TCR library used around 3.5 ug of total RNA. For each sample, cDNA synthesis was carried out in eight separate reactions using SMARTScribe reverse transcriptase. During cDNA synthesis, template switching introduced unique molecular identifiers that contained a 6-nucleotide sample barcode. Amplification of TCRalpha and TCRbeta cDNA involved two nested PCRs of 16 and 9 cycles, and each PCR was followed by bead purification. Before amplification, the cDNA was treated with uracil DNA-glycosylase and purified using the QIAquick PCR purification kit. The second PCR was the step at which Illumina TruSeq-compatible adapters and sample-specific barcodes were added. Library quality and concentration were assessed using TapeStation and Qubit, and 5 ng of each library was pooled. Sequencing of pooled libraries was carried out on an Illumina HiSeq2500 single-index Rapid Run using 2 x 100 bp reads and custom sequencing primers. As for the original processing: MiGEC version 1.2.6 was used for UMI-based consensus assembly, which corrected PCR and sequencing errors. MiXCR version 2.1.1 was used for V(D)J alignment, clonotype assembly and CDR3 extraction. Normalisation of gene usage, clonotype sharing and MAIT/NKT TCR abundance was achieved by analysing the top 1000, 10 000 and 20 000 clonotypes per sample. After downsampling to 27 000 UMIs, diversity was calculated as the inverse Simpson index using the vegan R package. Paired Mann-Whitney U tests on discordant twin pairs were used, with Benjamini-Hochberg multiple-testing correction. One entry per CDR3 protein sequence results from the TCRdb reprocessing of the reads, with DNA left out. These V and J calls are TCRdb output, not the study's own analysis. The sample's table lists a count of 110,000 to 150,000 distinct CDR3 sequences. The ten largest clones capture approximately 1.2% of the sample.

The record originates from a study of monozygotic twins with inflammatory bowel disease (dated by TCRdb to the late 2010s). As for the study more broadly: In total, approximately 28 monozygotic twin pairs made up the full study: 19 Danish pairs, all IBD-discordant, plus nine German pairs, of which four were IBD-concordant and five were IBD-discordant. Each individual had, on average, about 151 000 unique TCRalpha sequences and 181 000 unique TCRbeta sequences available for analysis. Disease-associated traits were sought mainly through comparisons between IBD patients and their genetically identical healthy co-twins within discordant pairs.

An approximately 2.6 ml peripheral blood sample was drawn into PAXgene tubes per donor and stored at -80°C. Without any T cell sorting, total RNA was extracted from whole blood using the PAXgene blood miRNA kit on an automated QIAcube. Deep TCRalpha and TCRbeta repertoire profiling with unique molecular barcoding was performed on peripheral blood of monozygotic twin pairs concordant or discordant for inflammatory bowel disease. Smoking habits were recorded for all twin pairs, and each individual was classified as a current, former or never smoker. The investigation overall reported the following: Repertoire similarity did not differ between concordant and discordant twins, which could be due to limited statistical power. Because patients received different immunosuppressive treatments, the repertoires may have picked up extra background noise and variability between individuals. No single strong signal or clonotype linked to IBD turned up in the results, so the idea that one exists was not supported. Distinction between different T cell subtypes could not be achieved in the analysis. A decrease in TCRbeta repertoire diversity, as measured by inverse Simpson index, was observed in IBD patients compared with their healthy co-twins. Compared with healthy twins, IBD patients had fewer clonotypes in common with other individuals, a difference most pronounced in patients showing signs of disease activity.

The sequence was collected from a human donor with ulcerative colitis or Crohn's disease, or a healthy co-twin of an affected twin (not recorded which). The sample comprised blood.

Here the CDR3 is given as CASSEGLGRGGNQPQHF. The sequence links TRBV9 to TRBJ1-5; checking the TCRdb D call of TRBD1 is not possible without DNA. The CDR3 measures 17 amino acids from cysteine to phenylalanine. The DNA is unrecorded. CDR1 and CDR2 are drawn from the germline V gene: SGDLS, YYNGEE.